Listed below are T cell receptor beta chains from one sample, sequenced in a study of neurological immune-mediated disorders. TCRdb called the 5' RACE reads again in MiXCR, with one record for every CDR3 protein. This table holds fewer than 45,000 distinct CDR3 sequences, 2.5% found once. Sequenced input: PBMCs. Source of these receptors: a man aged 25 to 45 with multiple sclerosis. Each CDR3 is given with its conserved first and last residue. A D gene is named only where the DNA matches it firmly. The size field reads once, few, many, or a class for an expanded clone.

J gene	V gene	D gene	clone size	CDR3 protein	CDR3 DNA
TRBJ2-3	TRBV12-3/TRBV12-4	TRBD1	many	CASSLGTGPTDTQYF	TGTGCCAGCAGTTTAGGGACAGGGCCCACAGATACGCAGTATTTT
TRBJ2-1	TRBV7-2	TRBD2	many	CASSGRLAGVPVGAYNEQFF	TGTGCCAGCAGCGGACGGCTAGCGGGGGTCCCCGTTGGGGCCTACAATGAGCAGTTCTTC
TRBJ1-1	TRBV10-3	TRBD1	many	CAIAGGTTEAFF	TGTGCCATCGCAGGGGGGACCACTGAAGCTTTCTTT
TRBJ1-1	TRBV20-1	NA	many	CSATKLYRETTEAFF	TGCAGTGCTACTAAACTATACCGGGAGACCACTGAAGCTTTCTTT
TRBJ2-7	TRBV12-3/TRBV12-4	TRBD1	many	CASRDTGGTYEQYF	TGTGCCAGCAGGGATACAGGGGGCACCTACGAGCAGTACTTC
TRBJ1-4	TRBV27	NA	many	CASSLWPPGWGYEKLFF	TGTGCCAGCAGTTTATGGCCTCCAGGGTGGGGGTATGAAAAACTGTTTTTT
TRBJ2-3	TRBV11-2	NA	many	CASSLDVGTQYF	TGTGCCAGCAGCTTAGATGTGGGTACGCAGTATTTT
TRBJ1-3	TRBV10-3	NA	many	CAIGYTNSGNTIYF	TGTGCCATCGGCTACACAAACTCTGGAAACACCATATATTTT
TRBJ2-3	TRBV6-5	NA	few	CASSQGTGATDTQYF	TGTGCCAGCAGTCAAGGCACGGGGGCCACAGATACGCAGTATTTT
TRBJ2-3	TRBV12-3/TRBV12-4	TRBD1	many	CASSSRDRGDTDTQYF	TGTGCCAGCAGTTCCCGGGACAGGGGGGATACAGATACGCAGTATTTT
TRBJ2-3	TRBV20-1	TRBD1	many	CSASLQGVTGDTQYF	TGCAGTGCTAGTCTGCAGGGGGTAACCGGAGATACGCAGTATTTT
TRBJ2-1	TRBV6-4	NA	medium-sized	CASSDASEGNEQFF	TGTGCCAGCAGTGACGCAAGCGAGGGCAATGAGCAGTTCTTC
TRBJ2-3	TRBV13	TRBD2	many	CASSRTSRNTDTQYF	TGTGCCAGCAGCCGGACTAGCAGAAACACAGATACGCAGTATTTT
TRBJ2-7	TRBV9	TRBD2	many	CASSVYSGAYEQYF	TGTGCCAGCAGCGTATATAGCGGGGCCTACGAGCAGTACTTC
TRBJ1-5	TRBV6-5	TRBD1	many	CASRPDRGVYQPQHF	TGTGCCAGCAGACCGGACAGGGGAGTTTATCAGCCCCAGCATTTT
TRBJ2-7	TRBV12-3/TRBV12-4	TRBD2	many	CASSFTGTSGRRYF	TGTGCCAGCAGTTTCACTGGGACTAGCGGGAGGCGGTACTTC
TRBJ2-2	TRBV7-6	NA	many	CASRLQGSNTGELFF	TGTGCCAGCAGGTTACAGGGATCGAACACCGGGGAGCTGTTTTTT
TRBJ2-3	TRBV12-3/TRBV12-4	NA	many	CASSSLLRDWPDTQYF	TGTGCCAGCAGCTCCCTGTTGAGGGACTGGCCAGATACGCAGTATTTT
TRBJ2-3	TRBV20-1	NA	many	CSARIGRAQTQYF	TGCAGTGCTAGAATCGGGCGGGCGCAAACGCAGTATTTT
TRBJ2-5	TRBV6-5	NA	many	CASSQTDRTQETQYF	TGTGCCAGCAGTCAGACGGACAGAACCCAAGAGACCCAGTACTTC
TRBJ2-3	TRBV7-2	NA	many	CASSQGGPYTDTQYF	TGTGCCAGCAGCCAAGGGGGGCCCTACACAGATACGCAGTATTTT
TRBJ2-5	TRBV20-1	TRBD2	many	CSASPAASGLQETQYF	TGCAGTGCTAGCCCAGCGGCTAGCGGGTTACAAGAGACCCAGTACTTC
TRBJ1-1	TRBV20-1	TRBD1	many	CSAKRTGPLTEEAFF	TGCAGTGCTAAAAGGACAGGACCCCTTACAGAGGAAGCTTTCTTT
TRBJ1-2	TRBV20-1	NA	many	CSPLLHGSNYGYTF	TGCAGTCCCCTACTGCACGGGTCGAACTATGGCTACACCTTC
TRBJ1-1	TRBV20-1	TRBD1	many	CSAYDRGNTEAFF	TGCAGTGCTTATGACAGGGGGAACACTGAAGCTTTCTTT
TRBJ2-7	TRBV5-1	NA	many	CASSFADGIYEQYF	TGCGCCAGCAGTTTTGCCGACGGGATCTACGAGCAGTACTTC
TRBJ2-2	TRBV11-2	NA	many	CASSLAGGGNTGELFF	TGTGCCAGCAGCTTGGCTGGGGGCGGCAACACCGGGGAGCTGTTTTTT
TRBJ2-7	TRBV20-1	TRBD2	many	CSARLTSGGIQNEQYF	TGCAGTGCTCGACTAACTAGCGGGGGTATTCAGAACGAGCAGTACTTC
TRBJ2-1	TRBV20-1	NA	many	CSARVPKQSSYNEQFF	TGCAGTGCTAGAGTTCCGAAGCAGAGCTCCTACAATGAGCAGTTCTTC
TRBJ2-3	TRBV6-1	TRBD2	many	CASSEASGGLSSTDTQYF	TGTGCCAGCAGTGAGGCTAGCGGGGGCCTATCAAGCACAGATACGCAGTATTTT
TRBJ1-5	TRBV28	NA	many	CASSPVAGNKTQNF	TGTGCCAGCAGTCCTGTGGCAGGGAACAAGACCCAGAATTTT
TRBJ2-1	TRBV5-5	TRBD2	many	CASSLEAGGNNEQFF	TGTGCCAGCAGCTTGGAAGCGGGAGGGAACAATGAGCAGTTCTTC
TRBJ1-1	TRBV5-6	TRBD1	many	CASSLGSGGGTEAFF	TGTGCCAGCAGCTTGGGGTCAGGGGGCGGCACTGAAGCTTTCTTT
TRBJ2-1	TRBV12-3/TRBV12-4	TRBD2	many	CASSAGLAGNNEQFF	TGTGCCAGCAGTGCTGGACTAGCGGGGAACAATGAGCAGTTCTTC
TRBJ2-2	TRBV5-1	NA	many	CASSYLERAGELFF	TGCGCCAGCAGCTATCTTGAGCGGGCCGGGGAGCTGTTTTTT
TRBJ1-1	TRBV7-6	NA	many	CAISGGEGNTEAFF	TGTGCCATCTCCGGGGGAGAGGGGAACACTGAAGCTTTCTTT
TRBJ2-7	TRBV20-1	TRBD1	many	CSARDRGRYEQYF	TGCAGTGCTAGGGACAGGGGCCGGTACGAGCAGTACTTC
TRBJ2-1	TRBV5-1	NA	many	CASSHRDQQFF	TGCGCCAGCAGCCACCGGGACCAGCAGTTCTTC
TRBJ1-3	TRBV12-3/TRBV12-4	NA	many	CASSLFFGSSGNTIYF	TGTGCCAGCAGTTTATTCTTCGGGAGCTCTGGAAACACCATATATTTT
TRBJ2-3	TRBV6-5	NA	many	CATTRTGASRDTQYF	TGTGCCACCACCAGGACGGGGGCCAGCAGGGATACGCAGTATTTT
TRBJ2-6	TRBV5-6	NA	many	CASHLRGGGANVLTF	TGTGCCTCCCACCTGCGGGGAGGTGGGGCCAACGTCCTGACTTTC